This T cell receptor beta chain was recovered during a study of early stage breast cancer tumors. About the research overall: Average read coverage per sample was roughly 9.1-fold.

Repertoires were generated with immunoSEQ multiplex PCR, while TCRdb's copy carries only in-frame clones and drops some. The sample carries 60,000 to 80,000 clones, under 85% recorded once. General study points: Enriched TCRB sequences shared across patients were mostly commonly generated sequences.

The CDR3 runs to 12 residues. Trimming removed 3 bases from V and 7 bases from J, with 9 bases in between. CDR1 ENHRY and CDR2 SYGVKD come from the germline V gene. This clone was observed a handful of times. What it recognizes is unknown. Sequences were obtained from blood. The clonotype originates from a person in their sixties or seventies with breast cancer. The chain is built from TRBV10-3 and TRBJ1-2, with D maybe TRBD1 (5 bases). CDR3 sequence: CAISEGAGGYTF. CDR3 coding DNA: TGTGCCATCAGTGAAGGGGCCGGTGGCTACACCTTC.